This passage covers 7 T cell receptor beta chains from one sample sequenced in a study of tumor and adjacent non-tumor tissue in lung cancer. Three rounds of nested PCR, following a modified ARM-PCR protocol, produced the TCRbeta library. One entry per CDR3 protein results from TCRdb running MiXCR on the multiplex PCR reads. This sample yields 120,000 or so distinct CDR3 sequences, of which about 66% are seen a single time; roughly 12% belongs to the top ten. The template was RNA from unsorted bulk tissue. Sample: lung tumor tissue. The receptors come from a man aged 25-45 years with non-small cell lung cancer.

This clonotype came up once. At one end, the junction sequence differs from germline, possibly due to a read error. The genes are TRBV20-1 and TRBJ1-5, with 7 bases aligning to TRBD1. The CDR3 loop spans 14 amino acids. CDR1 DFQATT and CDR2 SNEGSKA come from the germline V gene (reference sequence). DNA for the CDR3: TGCAGTACTAGTTCCGGGACAGATTGTCAGCCCCAGCATTTT. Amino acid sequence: CSTSSGTDCQPQHF.

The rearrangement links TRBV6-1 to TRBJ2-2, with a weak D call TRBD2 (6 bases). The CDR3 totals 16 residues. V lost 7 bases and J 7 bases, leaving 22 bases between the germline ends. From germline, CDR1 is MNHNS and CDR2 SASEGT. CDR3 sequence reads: CASTLGLRISIGELFF. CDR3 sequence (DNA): TGTGCCAGCACTCTGGGACTTCGCATCTCCATCGGGGAGCTGTTTTTT.

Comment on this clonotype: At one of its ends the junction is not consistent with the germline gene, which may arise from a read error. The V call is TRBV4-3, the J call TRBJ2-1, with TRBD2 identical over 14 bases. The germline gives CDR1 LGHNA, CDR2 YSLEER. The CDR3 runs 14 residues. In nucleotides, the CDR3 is TGCGCCAGCACGACTAGCGGGGGGGCCGATGAGCAGTTATTC. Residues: CASTTSGGADEQLF.

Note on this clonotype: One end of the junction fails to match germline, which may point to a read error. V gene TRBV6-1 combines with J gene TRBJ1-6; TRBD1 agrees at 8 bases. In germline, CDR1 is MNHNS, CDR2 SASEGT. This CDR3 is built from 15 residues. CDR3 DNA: TGTACCAGCAGTTACGGACAGGGTGGTAATTCACCCCTCCACTTC. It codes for CTSSYGQGGNSPLHF.

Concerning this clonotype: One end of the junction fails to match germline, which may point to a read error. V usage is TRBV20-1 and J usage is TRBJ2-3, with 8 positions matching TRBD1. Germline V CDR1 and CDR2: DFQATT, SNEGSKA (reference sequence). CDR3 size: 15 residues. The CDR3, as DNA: TGCAGTGCTAGAAACACAGGGGGTCTAACGGATACGCTGTATTTT. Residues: CSARNTGGLTDTLYF.

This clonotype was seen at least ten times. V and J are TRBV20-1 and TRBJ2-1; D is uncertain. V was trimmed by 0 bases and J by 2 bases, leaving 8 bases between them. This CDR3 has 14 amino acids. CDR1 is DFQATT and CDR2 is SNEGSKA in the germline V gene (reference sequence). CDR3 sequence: CSARDLLTYNEQFF. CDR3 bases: TGCAGTGCTAGAGATCTGTTGACCTACAATGAGCAGTTCTTC.

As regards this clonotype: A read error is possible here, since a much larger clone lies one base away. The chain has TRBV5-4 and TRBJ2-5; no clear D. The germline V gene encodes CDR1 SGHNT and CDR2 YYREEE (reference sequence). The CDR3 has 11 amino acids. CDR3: CVSSFLETQYF. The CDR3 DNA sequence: TGTGTCAGCAGCTTTTTGGAGACCCAGTACTTC.